The 13 T cell receptor beta chains presented below share a single source sample, sequenced in a study of blood T cell repertoires in COVID-19. Some clones are missing from TCRdb's copy, which holds only in-frame ones; the method was immunoSEQ multiplex PCR. The sample shows about 320,000 clones, over 75% of them seen only once. Sequencing used PBMCs or T cells enriched from blood (not recorded which). The receptors derive from a woman aged 18-29 years who had recovered from COVID-19.

The V call is TRBV7-9, the J call TRBJ1-6; no reliable D call. The length of the CDR3 is 15 residues. V was cut by 5 bases and J by 5 bases, with 13 bases left in between. Looked up from germline, CDR1 is SEHNR and CDR2 is FQNEAQ (reference sequence). This CDR3 is CASSPSGRDNSPLHF. As DNA, the CDR3 is TGTGCCAGCAGCCCCTCCGGTCGGGATAATTCACCCCTCCACTTT.

The table lists this clone with a count of one. V and J are TRBV9 and TRBJ1-2; 10 bases are a match to TRBD1. Germline V gene sequence: CDR1 SGDLS, CDR2 YYNGEE. With V trimmed by 6 bases and J by 8 bases, 10 bases remained unmatched. The CDR3 extends over 14 amino acids. CDR3 loop: CASNKGQGPRGYTF. In DNA, the CDR3 is TGTGCCAGCAACAAGGGACAGGGGCCTAGGGGCTACACCTTC.

V gene TRBV2 combines with J gene TRBJ2-1, with a possible D match to TRBD1 (5 bases). Trimming left V 3 bases short and J 0 bases short, with 15 bases between. The germline gives CDR1 SNHLY, CDR2 FYNNEI. CDR3 length equals 17 residues. The CDR3 sequence: CASSDITGSRSYNEQFF. The CDR3 region has the DNA TGTGCCAGCAGTGATATTACAGGTTCACGCTCCTACAATGAGCAGTTCTTC.

The chain couples TRBV28 to TRBJ1-4; 9 bases fit TRBD1. The germline V gene encodes CDR1 MDHEN and CDR2 SYDVKM. With V trimmed by 6 bases and J by 1 base, 6 bases remained unmatched. The CDR3 is 16 residues long. The CDR3 loop is CASSPGGQGTNEKLFF. CDR3 DNA: TGTGCCAGCAGCCCGGGGGGACAGGGAACTAATGAAAAACTGTTTTTT.

The chain recombines TRBV11-1 with TRBJ1-4; D call uncertain. The ends were cut back, 3 bases at V and 2 bases at J, with 10 bases in the middle. Germline-derived CDR1 and CDR2 are SGHAT and FQDESV (reference sequence). The CDR3 loop spans 15 amino acids. The chain's CDR3 is CASSLNSGTNEKLFF. CDR3 DNA sequence: TGTGCCAGCAGCTTGAACTCGGGGACTAATGAAAAACTGTTTTTT. The entire variable domain, with the rest obtained from reference TRBV11-1 and TRBJ1-4, is as follows: EAEVAQSPRYKITEKSQAVAFWCDPISGHATLYWYRQILGQGPELLVQFQDESVVDDSQLPKDRFSAERLKGVDSTLKIQPAELGDSAMYLCASSLNSGTNEKLFFGSGTQLSVL.

J is TRBJ2-1 and V is TRBV5-1; 7 bases map to TRBD1. V lost 2 bases to trimming and J lost 1 base; unmatched junction nucleotides: 6. This CDR3 is 16 amino acids long. The germline V gene encodes CDR1 SGHRS and CDR2 YFSETQ. The CDR3 loop is CASSLIPGQSYNEQFF. In nucleotides, the CDR3 is TGCGCCAGCAGCTTAATCCCGGGACAGTCCTACAATGAGCAGTTCTTC. The complete variable domain, with remaining parts taken from reference TRBV5-1 and TRBJ2-1, reads KAGVTQTPRYLIKTRGQQVTLSCSPISGHRSVSWYQQTPGQGLQFLFEYFSETQRNKGNFPGRFSGRQFSNSRSEMNVSTLELGDSALYLCASSLIPGQSYNEQFFGPGTRLTVL.

The V call is TRBV4-1, the J call TRBJ1-2, with 10 bases that match TRBD1. This CDR3 has 15 amino acids. V gave up 3 bases and J gave up 4 bases; unmatched junction bases: 5. CDR1 is MGHRA, CDR2 YSYEKL, per germline. The CDR3 here is CASSHPGQGTYGYTF. In DNA, the CDR3 is TGCGCCAGCAGCCATCCGGGACAGGGGACCTATGGCTACACCTTC.

The chain combines TRBV15 with TRBJ1-5, with 7 bases identical to TRBD1. The V gene end was trimmed by 5 bases and the J gene end by 2 bases; junction bases not matched to a gene: 12. Germline V lookup: CDR1 LNHNV, CDR2 YYDKDF (reference sequence). The CDR3 is 17 amino acids. Here the CDR3 reads CATSRIHQDRGNQPQHF. CDR3 DNA sequence: TGTGCCACCAGCCGTATCCATCAAGACAGGGGCAATCAGCCCCAGCATTTT. Filled out from reference TRBV15 and TRBJ1-5, the complete variable domain reads DAMVIQNPRYQVTQFGKPVTLSCSQTLNHNVMYWYQQKSSQAPKLLFHYYDKDFNNEADTPDNFQSRRPNTSFCFLDIRSPGLGDTAMYLCATSRIHQDRGNQPQHFGDGTRLSIL.

This sequence joins TRBV20-1 and TRBJ1-1; D ambiguous. V was clipped by 3 bases and J by 4 bases, with 9 bases between them. The CDR3 has 12 amino acids. The germline gives CDR1 DFQATT, CDR2 SNEGSKA (reference sequence). CDR3 DNA sequence: TGCAGTGCTAGTCCCACGGGCACTGAAGCTTTCTTT. Amino acid sequence: CSASPTGTEAFF.

The chain is built from TRBV3-1 (or the pseudogene TRBV3-2) and TRBJ1-1; 7 positions agree with TRBD1. Germline values: CDR1 LGHDT, CDR2 YNNKEL (reference sequence). This CDR3 is 18 amino acids long. V lost 4 bases and J lost 4; bases outside the gene matches: 18. This CDR3 is CASSLGGRGISRGTEAFF. CDR3 DNA sequence: TGTGCCAGCAGCCTGGGGGGCAGGGGGATTTCCCGGGGCACTGAAGCTTTCTTT.

The rearrangement joins TRBV7-9 to TRBJ1-2; 7 bases fit TRBD1. The CDR3 consists of 12 residues. J was trimmed by 6 bases and V by 5 bases; bases with no gene match: 3. Germline-derived CDR1 and CDR2 are SEHNR and FQNEAQ (reference sequence). The CDR3 DNA reads as TGTGCCAGCAGCACAGGGGAAAATGGCTACACCTTC. Residues: CASSTGENGYTF.

The genes are TRBV5-1 and TRBJ2-1; 12 nucleotides align to TRBD2. Germline trimming cut 0 bases from V and 9 bases from J; bases unmatched to any gene: 4. The length of the CDR3 is 15 residues. Germline CDR1 SGHRS, CDR2 YFSETQ. The CDR3 DNA reads TGCGCCAGCAGCTTGGAGACTAGCGGGGGTGGTGAGCAGTTCTTC. Protein: CASSLETSGGGEQFF.

A note on this clone: Other DNA sequences from this sample encode an identical CDR3 as well. This sequence joins TRBV4-1 and TRBJ2-7; 8 nucleotides agree with TRBD1. There are 12 residues in the CDR3. Per germline, CDR1 MGHRA and CDR2 YSYEKL. V shed 5 bases and J 4 bases; nucleotides not matched to a gene: 1. The CDR3 coding sequence is TGCGCCAGCAGCAGACAGGGGTACGAGCAGTACTTC. Protein sequence: CASSRQGYEQYF.